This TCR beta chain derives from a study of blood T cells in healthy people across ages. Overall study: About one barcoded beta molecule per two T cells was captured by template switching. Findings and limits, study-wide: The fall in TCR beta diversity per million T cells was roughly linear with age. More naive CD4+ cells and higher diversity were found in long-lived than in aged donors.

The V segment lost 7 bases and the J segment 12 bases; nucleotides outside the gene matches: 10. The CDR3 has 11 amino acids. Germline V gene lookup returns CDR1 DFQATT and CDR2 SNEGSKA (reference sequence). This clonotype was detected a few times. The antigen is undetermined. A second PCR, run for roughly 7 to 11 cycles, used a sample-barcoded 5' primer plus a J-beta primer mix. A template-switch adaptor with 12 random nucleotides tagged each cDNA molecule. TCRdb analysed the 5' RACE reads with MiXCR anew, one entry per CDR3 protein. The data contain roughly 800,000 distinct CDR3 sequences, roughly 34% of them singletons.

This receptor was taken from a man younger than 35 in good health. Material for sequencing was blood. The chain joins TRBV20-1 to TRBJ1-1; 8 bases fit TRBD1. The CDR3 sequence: CSVTQGGGTFF. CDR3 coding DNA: TGCAGTGTTACACAGGGGGGAGGAACTTTCTTT.